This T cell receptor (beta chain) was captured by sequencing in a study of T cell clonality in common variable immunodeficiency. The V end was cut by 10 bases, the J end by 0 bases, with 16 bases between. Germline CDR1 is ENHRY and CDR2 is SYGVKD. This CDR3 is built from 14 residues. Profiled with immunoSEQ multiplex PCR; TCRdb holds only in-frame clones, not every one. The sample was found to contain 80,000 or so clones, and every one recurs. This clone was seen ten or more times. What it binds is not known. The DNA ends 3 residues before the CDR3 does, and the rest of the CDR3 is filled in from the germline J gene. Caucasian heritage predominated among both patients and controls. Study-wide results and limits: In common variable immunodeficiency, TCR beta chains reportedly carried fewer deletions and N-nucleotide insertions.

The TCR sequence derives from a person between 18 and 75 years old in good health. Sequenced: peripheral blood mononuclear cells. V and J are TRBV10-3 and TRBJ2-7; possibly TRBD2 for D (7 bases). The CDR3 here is CATRGDTNSYEQYF. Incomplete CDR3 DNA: TGTGCCACCCGGGGGGACACAAACTCCTACGAG.